Presented here are 10 T cell receptor beta chains from one specimen sequenced in a study of T cell responses to AZD1222 COVID-19 vaccine. The data were produced by immunoSEQ multiplex PCR, yet TCRdb's version contains in-frame clones alone and is incomplete. The table shows some 74,000 clones, with around 90% occurring only once. Material: peripheral blood, obtained 28 days after the second AZD1222 dose. These TCRs come from an adult who received the AZD1222 COVID-19 vaccine.

The chain has TRBV29-1 and TRBJ2-1, with 7 bases aligning to TRBD2. The CDR3 length is 14 residues. Germline loops: CDR1 SQVTM, CDR2 ANQGSEA. Trimming cost V 7 bases and J 6 bases; bases outside gene matches: 12. CDR3 sequence: CSAGRLAEVNEQFF. For the CDR3, the DNA is TGCAGCGCCGGACGGCTAGCGGAGGTCAATGAGCAGTTCTTC.

The sample holds a few counts of this clone. The chain couples TRBV19 to TRBJ1-3; 7 positions agree with TRBD1. This CDR3 is 18 amino acids long. CDR1 LNHDA and CDR2 SQIVND come from the germline V gene (reference sequence). V lost 7 bases to trimming and J lost 0 bases; unmatched junction nucleotides: 15. The CDR3 loop reads CASKLDDRDVPSGNTIYF. In nucleotides, the CDR3 is TGTGCCAGTAAATTGGACGACAGGGACGTACCCTCTGGAAACACCATATATTTT.

This rearrangement joins TRBV27 to TRBJ2-5; D call uncertain. The CDR3 length is 15 residues. Germline values: CDR1 MNHEY, CDR2 SMNVEV (reference sequence). The CDR3 region is CVTRRRAPVRETQYF. As DNA, the CDR3 is TGTGTCACCAGGAGAAGAGCGCCAGTTCGAGAGACCCAGTACTTC.

The chain uses TRBV10-3 and TRBJ1-2; the D gene is possibly TRBD1 (5 bases). The germline CDR1 and CDR2 sequences are ENHRY and SYGVKD. Trimming removed 0 bases from V and 6 bases from J, with 11 bases in between. This CDR3 region has 14 residues. The CDR3 region has the DNA TGTGCCATCAGTGAGTCGCTAGGGGTACATGGCTACACCTTC. Translated: CAISESLGVHGYTF.

The rearrangement uses TRBV9 and TRBJ2-7; 9 bases line up with TRBD1. J was trimmed by 6 bases and V by 3 bases; bases with no gene match: 4. CDR1 and CDR2 from the germline V gene are SGDLS and YYNGEE. This CDR3 is built from 13 residues. The CDR3 sequence: CASSGGQGFEQYF. CDR3 DNA: TGTGCCAGCAGCGGTGGACAGGGGTTCGAGCAGTACTTC.

The chain has TRBV6-5 and TRBJ1-2, with D maybe TRBD1 (6 bases). The CDR3 consists of 12 residues. Trimming removed 7 bases at V and 3 bases at J, with 9 bases between. CDR1 and CDR2 (germline): MNHEY, SVGAGI. CDR3 protein: CASTGTHYGYTF. CDR3 nucleotides: TGTGCCAGCACGGGGACACACTATGGCTACACCTTC.

The V gene is TRBV30, the J gene TRBJ2-7; 10 bases line up with TRBD2. Losses at the gene ends were 2 bases for V and 7 bases for J; bases not matched to a gene: 8. The CDR3 extends over 14 amino acids. Germline V gene lookup returns CDR1 GTSNPN and CDR2 SVGIG (reference sequence). The CDR3 here is CAWSLGSGRREQYF. In DNA form, the CDR3 reads TGTGCCTGGAGTCTGGGTAGCGGGAGGCGGGAGCAGTACTTC.

The rearrangement links TRBV14 to TRBJ1-1; D possibly corresponds to TRBD1 (6 bases). The V and J ends lost 6 bases and 0 bases respectively, with 11 bases between them. Germline CDR1 is SGHDN and CDR2 is FVKESK. The CDR3 is 14 residues long. The CDR3 nucleotides read TGTGCCAGCAGTCGACAGGCGTTGAACACTGAAGCTTTCTTT. Its translation: CASSRQALNTEAFF. Complete variable domain (other parts from reference TRBV14 and TRBJ1-1): EAGVTQFPSHSVIEKGQTVTLRCDPISGHDNLYWYRRVMGKEIKFLLHFVKESKQDESGMPNNRFLAERTGGTYSTLKVQPAELEDSGVYFCASSRQALNTEAFFGQGTRLTVV.

CDR3 residues: CASSWDLHSGNTIYF. CDR3 in DNA: TGCGCCAGCAGCTGGGACCTCCACTCTGGAAACACCATATATTTT. V usage is TRBV5-1 and J usage is TRBJ1-3; tentative D call: TRBD1 (5 bases). CDR1 SGHRS and CDR2 YFSETQ come from the germline V gene. The CDR3 length is 15 residues. The germline V and J ends were trimmed by 3 bases and 0 bases, with 10 bases remaining between them. The full variable domain, completed using reference TRBV5-1 and TRBJ1-3, is KAGVTQTPRYLIKTRGQQVTLSCSPISGHRSVSWYQQTPGQGLQFLFEYFSETQRNKGNFPGRFSGRQFSNSRSEMNVSTLELGDSALYLCASSWDLHSGNTIYFGEGSWLTVV.

The rearrangement uses TRBV27 and TRBJ1-2, with D unclear. The CDR3 is made up of 13 amino acids. Between the trimmed V and J ends, which lost 5 bases and 2 bases, there was a span of 9 bases. In germline, CDR1 is MNHEY, CDR2 SMNVEV (reference sequence). The CDR3 DNA sequence: TGTGCCAGCAGTATACAGTTCAACTATGGCTACACCTTC. Its protein is CASSIQFNYGYTF.